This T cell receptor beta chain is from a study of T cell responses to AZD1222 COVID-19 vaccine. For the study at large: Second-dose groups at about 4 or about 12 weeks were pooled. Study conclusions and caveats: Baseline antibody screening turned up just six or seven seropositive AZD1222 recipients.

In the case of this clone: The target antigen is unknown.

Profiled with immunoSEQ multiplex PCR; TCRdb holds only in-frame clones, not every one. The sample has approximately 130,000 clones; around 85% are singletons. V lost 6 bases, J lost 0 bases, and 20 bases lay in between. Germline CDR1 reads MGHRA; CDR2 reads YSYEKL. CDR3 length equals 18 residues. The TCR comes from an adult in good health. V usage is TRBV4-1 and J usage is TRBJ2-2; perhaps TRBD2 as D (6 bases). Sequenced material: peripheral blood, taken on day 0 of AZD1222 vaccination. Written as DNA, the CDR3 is TGCGCCAGCAGGGGAGTCGCACTTTGGGGGGCGAACACCGGGGAGCTGTTTTTT. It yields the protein CASRGVALWGANTGELFF.